This T cell receptor (beta chain) came from a study of blood T cells in healthy people across ages. General study results and limits: When one million T cells were used, diversity estimates were thought to be underestimates. Long-lived donors carried more naive CD4+ cells and greater diversity than aged donors.

A second PCR of 7 to 11 cycles used a sample-barcoded 5' primer and a J-beta primer mix. Via MiXCR, TCRdb re-called the 5' RACE reads, giving one row per CDR3 protein. The sample gives 1.5 million or so distinct CDR3 sequences, roughly 40% of which show up once; approximately 7.9% is in the top ten. The germline V gene has CDR1 PRHDT and CDR2 FYEKMQ (reference sequence). This CDR3 has 14 residues. On this clonotype: Its specificity is not known.

The chain has TRBV13 and TRBJ2-4; 13 nucleotides agree with TRBD2. The J call may be faulty, since TRBJ2-7 better matches the DNA end. This sequence originates from a woman in her late teens or twenties in good health. Sequencing was carried out using blood. The CDR3 sequence is CASSTRTSGGEQYF. CDR3 bases: TGTGCCAGCAGCACACGGACTAGCGGGGGCGAGCAGTACTTC.